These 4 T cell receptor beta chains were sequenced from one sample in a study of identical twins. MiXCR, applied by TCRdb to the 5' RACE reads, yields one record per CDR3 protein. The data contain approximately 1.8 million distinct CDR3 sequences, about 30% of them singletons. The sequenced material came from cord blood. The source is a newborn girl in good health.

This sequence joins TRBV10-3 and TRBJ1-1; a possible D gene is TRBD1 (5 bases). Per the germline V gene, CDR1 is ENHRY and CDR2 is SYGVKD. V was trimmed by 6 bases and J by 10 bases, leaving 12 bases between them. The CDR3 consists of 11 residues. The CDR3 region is CAIRNGRAAFF. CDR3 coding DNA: TGTGCCATCAGGAATGGCAGGGCAGCTTTCTTT.

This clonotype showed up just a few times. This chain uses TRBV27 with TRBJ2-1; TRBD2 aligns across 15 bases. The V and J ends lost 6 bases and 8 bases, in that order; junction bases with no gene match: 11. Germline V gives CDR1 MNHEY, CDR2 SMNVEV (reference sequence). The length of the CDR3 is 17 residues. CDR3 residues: CASRPGLAGGLGHEQFF. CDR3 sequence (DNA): TGTGCCAGCAGGCCGGGACTAGCGGGAGGACTTGGTCATGAGCAGTTCTTC.

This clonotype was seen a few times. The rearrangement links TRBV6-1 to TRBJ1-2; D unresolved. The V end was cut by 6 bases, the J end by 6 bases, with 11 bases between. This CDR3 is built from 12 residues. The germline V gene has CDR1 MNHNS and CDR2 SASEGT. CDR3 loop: CASSEKGHGYTF. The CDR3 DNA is TGTGCCAGCAGCGAGAAGGGCCATGGCTACACCTTC.

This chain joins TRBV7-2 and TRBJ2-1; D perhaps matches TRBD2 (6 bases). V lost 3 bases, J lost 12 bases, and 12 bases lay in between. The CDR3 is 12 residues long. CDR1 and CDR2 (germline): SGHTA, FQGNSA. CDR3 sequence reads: CASSFPPSVQFF. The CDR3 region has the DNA TGTGCCAGCAGCTTCCCCCCTAGCGTGCAGTTCTTC.